Listed below are T cell receptor beta chains from one sample, sequenced in a study of shared clonotypes between healthy human individuals. Assay: immunoSEQ multiplex PCR; the TCRdb copy retains only in-frame clones and omits some. The data contain over a million clones, about 96% of them singletons. The sequencing input was naive CD4+ T cells sorted from blood. The source is a man younger than 40 in good health. Both conserved end residues are part of each CDR3. The D gene is left open where the match is weak. Clone size is given for some rows only: seen once, a few or many times, or a class if the clone is expanded.

J: TRBJ1-1; size: -; D: -; V: TRBV7-9; CDR3: CASSFLGTTEAFF; DNA: TGTGCCAGCAGCTTTTTGGGGACCACTGAAGCTTTCTTT
J: TRBJ1-2; size: -; D: TRBD1; V: TRBV28; CDR3: CASSPDRVYGYTF; DNA: TGTGCCAGCAGCCCGGACAGGGTCTATGGCTACACCTTC
J: TRBJ2-3; size: -; D: -; V: TRBV29-1; CDR3: CSVRRTGTPGDTQYF; DNA: TGCAGCGTCCGAAGGACCGGGACTCCCGGGGATACGCAGTATTTT
J: TRBJ2-5; size: -; D: -; V: TRBV28; CDR3: CASSSMRTQETQYF; DNA: TGTGCCAGCAGTTCCATGCGCACCCAAGAGACCCAGTACTTC
J: TRBJ2-1; size: -; D: TRBD2; V: TRBV5-1; CDR3: CASSRAGLSYNEQFF; DNA: TGCGCCAGCAGCAGAGCGGGGCTCTCCTACAATGAGCAGTTCTTC
J: TRBJ2-7; size: -; D: TRBD2; V: TRBV6-5; CDR3: CASSYGASGRAYEQYF; DNA: TGTGCCAGCAGTTATGGGGCTAGCGGGAGGGCCTACGAGCAGTACTTC
J: TRBJ2-7; size: -; D: -; V: TRBV27; CDR3: CASSRDNSYEQYF; DNA: TGTGCCAGCAGCCGGGACAATTCCTACGAGCAGTACTTC
J: TRBJ1-1; size: few; D: -; V: TRBV19; CDR3: CASSLSQGWTEAFF; DNA: TGTGCCAGTAGTCTCTCACAGGGCTGGACTGAAGCTTTCTTT
J: TRBJ2-7; size: -; D: TRBD2; V: TRBV18; CDR3: CASSEAGAGEQYF; DNA: TGTGCCAGCTCGGAGGCGGGAGCGGGCGAGCAGTACTTC
J: TRBJ2-3; size: -; D: -; V: TRBV18; CDR3: CASSPDLGTDTQYF; DNA: TGTGCCAGTTCACCAGATTTAGGCACAGATACGCAGTATTTT
J: TRBJ1-2; size: -; D: TRBD1; V: TRBV5-1; CDR3: CASSPLTGGNGYTF; DNA: TGCGCCAGCAGCCCGTTAACAGGGGGAAATGGCTACACCTTC
J: TRBJ1-2; size: -; D: TRBD1; V: TRBV6-1; CDR3: CASSDGQAVYGYTF; DNA: TGTGCCAGCAGTGACGGACAGGCGGTCTATGGCTACACCTTC
J: TRBJ1-5; size: -; D: -; V: TRBV4-1; CDR3: CASSQDEGTFSNQPQHF; DNA: TGCGCCAGCAGCCAAGATGAGGGAACGTTTAGCAATCAGCCCCAGCATTTT
J: TRBJ1-1; size: -; D: TRBD1; V: TRBV11-2; CDR3: CASSRGQGMNTEAFF; DNA: TGTGCCAGCAGCCGGGGACAGGGGATGAACACTGAAGCTTTCTTT
J: TRBJ2-5; size: -; D: TRBD2; V: TRBV7-9; CDR3: CASSGLAGGRETQYF; DNA: TGTGCCAGCAGCGGACTAGCGGGAGGTAGGGAGACCCAGTACTTC
J: TRBJ1-5; size: -; D: -; V: TRBV7-2; CDR3: CASSSFLAGQPQHF; DNA: TGTGCCAGCAGCTCTTTCCTAGCGGGTCAGCCCCAGCATTTT
J: TRBJ2-7; size: -; D: TRBD2; V: TRBV20-1; CDR3: CSGGSRYEQYF; DNA: TGCAGTGGCGGGAGTCGTTACGAGCAGTACTTC
J: TRBJ2-1; size: -; D: -; V: TRBV29-1; CDR3: CSVAFSYNEQFF; DNA: TGCAGCGTTGCTTTCTCCTACAATGAGCAGTTCTTC
J: TRBJ2-2; size: -; D: -; V: TRBV11-2; CDR3: CASSPGLTGRGELFF; DNA: TGTGCCAGCAGCCCGGGACTCACCGGAAGGGGGGAGCTGTTTTTT
J: TRBJ2-7; size: -; D: -; V: TRBV10-3; CDR3: CATDSTGDYYEQYF; DNA: TGTGCCACCGATTCGACAGGGGACTACTACGAGCAGTACTTC
J: TRBJ1-2; size: -; D: TRBD1; V: TRBV11-2; CDR3: CASSRTGRDGYTF; DNA: TGTGCCAGCAGCCGGACAGGTCGTGATGGCTACACCTTC
J: TRBJ2-1; size: -; D: TRBD2; V: TRBV5-1; CDR3: CASSQPSLADEQFF; DNA: TGCGCCAGCAGCCAGCCCTCCCTAGCGGACGAGCAGTTCTTC
J: TRBJ1-1; size: -; D: TRBD1; V: TRBV6-6; CDR3: CASREGPGQTNTEAFF; DNA: TGTGCCAGCAGGGAGGGTCCGGGACAGACGAACACTGAAGCTTTCTTT
J: TRBJ2-7; size: -; D: -; V: TRBV29-1; CDR3: CSVGGGYYEQYF; DNA: TGCAGCGTTGGTGGCGGATACTACGAGCAGTACTTC
J: TRBJ2-1; size: -; D: TRBD2; V: TRBV19; CDR3: CASKGGLAGVEQFF; DNA: TGTGCCAGTAAGGGCGGACTAGCGGGAGTCGAGCAGTTCTTC
J: TRBJ2-1; size: -; D: TRBD1; V: TRBV6-1; CDR3: CASSFNDRGPGFF; DNA: TGTGCCAGCAGTTTTAACGACAGGGGGCCTGGGTTCTTC
J: TRBJ2-5; size: -; D: -; V: TRBV11-2; CDR3: CASSLGGGARETQYF; DNA: TGTGCCAGCAGCTTGGGAGGGGGCGCGAGGGAGACCCAGTACTTC
J: TRBJ1-5; size: -; D: -; V: TRBV28; CDR3: CASRTVINQPQHF; DNA: TGTGCCAGCAGGACAGTTATTAATCAGCCCCAGCATTTT
J: TRBJ1-1; size: once; D: -; V: TRBV14; CDR3: CASSQTRSEAFF; DNA: TGTGCCAGCAGCCAAACCAGGTCTGAAGCTTTCTTT
J: TRBJ2-3; size: -; D: TRBD2; V: TRBV18; CDR3: CASSPAGTSRSDTQYF; DNA: TGTGCCAGCTCACCTGCCGGGACTAGCAGATCAGATACGCAGTATTTT
J: TRBJ1-5; size: -; D: -; V: TRBV7-2; CDR3: CASSLKGTRLNQPQHF; DNA: TGTGCCAGCAGCTTAAAGGGTACCAGGCTGAATCAGCCCCAGCATTTT
J: TRBJ2-7; size: -; D: TRBD1; V: TRBV2; CDR3: CASSRQGTYEQYF; DNA: TGTGCCAGCAGTCGACAGGGCACCTACGAGCAGTACTTC
J: TRBJ2-7; size: -; D: -; V: TRBV5-1; CDR3: CASISASYEQYF; DNA: TGCGCCAGCATTAGCGCCTCCTACGAGCAGTACTTC
J: TRBJ1-5; size: -; D: TRBD1; V: TRBV18; CDR3: CASSPSGGNQPQHF; DNA: TGTGCCAGCTCACCATCAGGGGGGAACCAGCCCCAGCATTTT
J: TRBJ1-1; size: once; D: -; V: TRBV27; CDR3: CASSHGRARWSEAFF; DNA: TGTGCCAGCAGTCACGGCAGGGCTCGGTGGTCTGAAGCTTTCTTT
J: TRBJ1-5; size: -; D: -; V: TRBV6-1; CDR3: CASSEAGGSNQPQHF; DNA: TGTGCCAGCAGTGAAGCTGGGGGGTCGAATCAGCCCCAGCATTTT
J: TRBJ1-5; size: -; D: -; V: TRBV6-5; CDR3: CASSPLGGGDQPQHF; DNA: TGTGCCAGCAGCCCCTTAGGGGGGGGTGATCAGCCCCAGCATTTT
J: TRBJ2-3; size: once; D: TRBD2; V: TRBV6-5; CDR3: CASSSRTSGTDTQYF; DNA: TGTGCCAGCAGCTCACGGACTAGCGGCACAGATACGCAGTATTTT
J: TRBJ2-5; size: -; D: -; V: TRBV29-1; CDR3: CSVDMLNQETQYF; DNA: TGCAGCGTTGATATGCTGAACCAAGAGACCCAGTACTTC
J: TRBJ2-3; size: -; D: -; V: TRBV7-2; CDR3: CASSLGAGTGLAQYF; DNA: TGTGCCAGCAGCTTAGGGGCCGGGACTGGTTTAGCGCAGTATTTT
J: TRBJ2-7; size: -; D: TRBD2; V: TRBV7-9; CDR3: CASSRMTSVLSYEQYF; DNA: TGTGCCAGCAGCCGAATGACTAGCGTTTTATCCTACGAGCAGTACTTC
J: TRBJ2-1; size: -; D: -; V: TRBV6-1; CDR3: CASSEYVGGPRTGNEQFF; DNA: TGTGCCAGCAGTGAATACGTGGGAGGCCCCCGAACGGGTAATGAGCAGTTCTTC
J: TRBJ2-1; size: -; D: TRBD2; V: TRBV7-3; CDR3: CASSLTKLAGNVGRGEQFF; DNA: TGTGCCAGCAGCTTAACTAAACTAGCGGGCAACGTAGGGAGGGGTGAGCAGTTCTTC
J: TRBJ2-1; size: -; D: -; V: TRBV27; CDR3: CASSSGSSTLYNEQFF; DNA: TGTGCCAGCAGCTCCGGGTCGTCCACGCTCTACAATGAGCAGTTCTTC
J: TRBJ1-2; size: -; D: -; V: TRBV6-5; CDR3: CASSYSTQPESHGYTF; DNA: TGTGCCAGCAGTTACTCGACCCAGCCTGAGAGCCATGGCTACACCTTC
J: TRBJ2-7; size: -; D: -; V: TRBV15; CDR3: CATSRGPEQYF; DNA: TGTGCCACCAGCCGAGGTCCAGAGCAGTACTTC
J: TRBJ2-7; size: -; D: TRBD2; V: TRBV2; CDR3: CASSDPGTSGRKQYF; DNA: TGTGCCAGCAGTGACCCCGGGACTAGCGGGAGGAAGCAGTACTTC
J: TRBJ2-1; size: -; D: TRBD1; V: TRBV9; CDR3: CASSVGGKGTGAHYNEQFF; DNA: TGTGCCAGCAGCGTAGGAGGTAAGGGGACAGGGGCCCATTACAATGAGCAGTTCTTC
J: TRBJ1-2; size: -; D: -; V: TRBV28; CDR3: CASSNPSGYYGYTF; DNA: TGTGCCAGCAGCAACCCATCAGGGTACTATGGCTACACCTTC
J: TRBJ2-1; size: -; D: TRBD2; V: TRBV7-9; CDR3: CASRKASGSSYNEQFF; DNA: TGTGCCAGCAGAAAGGCCAGCGGGAGCTCCTACAATGAGCAGTTCTTC
J: TRBJ2-7; size: -; D: -; V: TRBV6-1; CDR3: CATTLVSSNYEQYF; DNA: TGTGCCACCACTCTAGTCAGCAGTAACTACGAGCAGTACTTC
J: TRBJ2-3; size: -; D: TRBD1; V: TRBV5-4; CDR3: CASSSPGTGGTDTQYF; DNA: TGTGCCAGCAGCTCCCCCGGGACAGGGGGCACAGATACGCAGTATTTT
J: TRBJ1-2; size: -; D: TRBD1; V: TRBV11-1; CDR3: CASSLANGRGGYGYTF; DNA: TGTGCCAGCAGCTTAGCAAACGGCAGGGGGGGATATGGCTACACCTTC